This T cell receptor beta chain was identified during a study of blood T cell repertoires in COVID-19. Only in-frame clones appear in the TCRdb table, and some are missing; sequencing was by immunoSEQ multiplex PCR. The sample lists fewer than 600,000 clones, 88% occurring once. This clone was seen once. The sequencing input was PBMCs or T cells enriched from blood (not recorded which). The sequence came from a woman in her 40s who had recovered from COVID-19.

DNA for the CDR3: TGCGCCAGCAGCCAAGATAACCGGGGTTTTTTCTACGAGCAGTACTTC. This sequence encodes CASSQDNRGFFYEQYF. J is TRBJ2-7 and V is TRBV4-3; possible D gene TRBD2, 5 bases. Germline V gene sequence: CDR1 LGHNA, CDR2 YSLEER. Trimming cost V 0 bases and J 3 bases, with 15 bases left between them. The CDR3 spans 16 residues.